The entry that follows covers one T cell receptor beta chain sequence. The antigen is undetermined. This entry belongs to a study of OX40 agonist ivuxolimab in advanced cancers. For the study at large: The patients got ivuxolimab, which is an agonistic anti-OX40 (CD134) antibody. Allowance was made for prior anti-PD-1, anti-PD-L1 or anti-CTLA-4 therapy, and around 44% had some. Of the patients, three showed partial responses, one with hepatocellular carcinoma and two with cutaneous melanoma.

The assay was immunoSEQ multiplex PCR, and TCRdb's table has in-frame clones only and misses some. The sample shows tens of thousands of clones, roughly nine tenths of them seen only once. Study results and limitations: Antigen specificity of clonally expanded peripheral T cells was not established.

The length of the CDR3 is 15 residues. The V segment lost 3 bases and the J segment 6 bases; nucleotides outside the gene matches: 5. Germline values: CDR1 SGDLS, CDR2 YYNGEE. This chain connects TRBV9 to TRBJ2-1; TRBD2 aligns across 11 bases. The sequencing used CD4+ or CD8+ T cells sorted from blood, collected in a trial of the OX40 agonist ivuxolimab. This TCR came from an adult with an advanced solid tumor such as melanoma, head and neck, liver or kidney cancer. The CDR3 bases are TGTGCCAGCAGCGAAGGGACTAGCGGTGGCAATGAGCAGTTCTTC. This codes for CASSEGTSGGNEQFF.